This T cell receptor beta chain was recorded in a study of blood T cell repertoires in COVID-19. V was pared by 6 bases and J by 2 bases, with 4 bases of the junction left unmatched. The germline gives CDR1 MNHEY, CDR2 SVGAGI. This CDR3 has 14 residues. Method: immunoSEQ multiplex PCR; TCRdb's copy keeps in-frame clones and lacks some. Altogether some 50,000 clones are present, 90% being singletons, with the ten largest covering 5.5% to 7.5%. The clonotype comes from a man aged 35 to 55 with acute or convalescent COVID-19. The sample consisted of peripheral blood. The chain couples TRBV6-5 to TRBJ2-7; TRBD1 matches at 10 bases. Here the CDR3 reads CASRGTGVTYEQYF. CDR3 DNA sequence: TGTGCCAGCAGGGGGACAGGGGTAACCTACGAGCAGTACTTC.